The sequence of this TCR beta chain was determined in a study of PD-L1 blockade in urothelial cancer. Profiled with immunoSEQ multiplex PCR; TCRdb holds only in-frame clones, not every one. The sample includes some 79,000 clones, 82% of them seen just once. CDR1 and CDR2 from the germline V gene are SGHNT and YENEEA. This CDR3 is built from 13 residues. The V end was cut by 5 bases, the J end by 8 bases, with 13 bases between. The V call is TRBV11-3, the J call TRBJ2-1; no clear D gene. The specimen was PBMCs, collected around atezolizumab (anti-PD-L1) treatment. The source is a man in his sixties or seventies with urothelial cancer. The CDR3 DNA reads TGTGCCAGCAGCCCTAGAAGTCGCGATGAGCAGTTCTTC. Amino acid sequence: CASSPRSRDEQFF.